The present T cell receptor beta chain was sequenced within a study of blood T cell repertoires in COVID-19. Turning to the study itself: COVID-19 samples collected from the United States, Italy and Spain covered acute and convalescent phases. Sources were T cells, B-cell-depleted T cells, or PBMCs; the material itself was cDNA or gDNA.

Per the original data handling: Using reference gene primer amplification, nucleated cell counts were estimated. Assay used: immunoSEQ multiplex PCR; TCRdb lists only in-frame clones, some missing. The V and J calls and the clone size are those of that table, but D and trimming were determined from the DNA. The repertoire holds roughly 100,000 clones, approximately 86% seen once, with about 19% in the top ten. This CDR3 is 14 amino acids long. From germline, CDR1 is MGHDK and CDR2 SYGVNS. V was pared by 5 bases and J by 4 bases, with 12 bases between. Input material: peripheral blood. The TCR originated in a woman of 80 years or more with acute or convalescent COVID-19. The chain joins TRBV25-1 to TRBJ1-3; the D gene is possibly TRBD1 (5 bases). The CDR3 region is CASSPSRGGNTIYF. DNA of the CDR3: TGTGCCAGCAGTCCCTCTCGGGGGGGAAACACCATATATTTT.